A single sample is the source of the 32 T cell receptor beta chains below, sequenced in a study of blood T cell repertoires in COVID-19. Assay used: immunoSEQ multiplex PCR; TCRdb lists only in-frame clones, some missing. Among some 180,000 clones listed, 76% were seen once. The sequencing input was peripheral blood. These receptors were obtained from a woman aged 45-65 years with active or convalescent COVID-19.

This clone has at least ten counts. The chain is built from TRBV9 and TRBJ2-5; TRBD1 matches 10 bases. The CDR3 is made up of 17 amino acids. In germline, CDR1 is SGDLS, CDR2 YYNGEE. With 0 bases clipped from V and 2 bases from J, the junction kept 7 bases outside the gene matches. The CDR3 DNA sequence: TGTGCCAGCAGCGTAGGTGCGGGACAGGGGTTACAAGAGACCCAGTACTTC. This sequence encodes CASSVGAGQGLQETQYF.

J is TRBJ2-5 and V is TRBV4-3, with TRBD2 identical over 15 bases. CDR1 LGHNA and CDR2 YSLEER come from the germline V gene. Trimming at V came to 1 base and at J to 5 bases, leaving 5 bases not matched to a gene. This CDR3 spans 17 amino acids. The CDR3 reads CASSQGTSGGAEETQYF. CDR3 nucleotide sequence: TGCGCCAGCAGCCAAGGGACTAGCGGGGGGGCCGAGGAGACCCAGTACTTC.

This chain uses TRBV4-2 with TRBJ2-2; 12 bases are shared with TRBD2. The CDR3 is made up of 16 amino acids. Germline CDR1 LGHNA, CDR2 YNFKEQ. The V and J ends lost 3 bases and 10 bases, in that order; junction bases with no gene match: 9. CDR3 nucleotides: TGTGCCAGCAGCCAGGCCCTAGCGGGGGGGCAGGAGGAGCTGTTTTTT. It translates to CASSQALAGGQEELFF.

The genes are TRBV6-5 and TRBJ1-3, with 8 bases that match TRBD1. Germline V CDR1 and CDR2: MNHEY, SVGAGI. The ends lost 5 bases at V and 3 bases at J; junction bases unmatched: 3. CDR3 length equals 14 residues. CDR3 in amino acids: CASSPGGFGNTIYF. CDR3 coding DNA: TGTGCCAGCAGTCCAGGGGGCTTTGGAAACACCATATATTTT.

The chain is built from TRBV6-5 and TRBJ2-7; 7 positions match TRBD2. This CDR3 is built from 13 residues. The J segment lost 5 bases and the V segment lost 2 bases, leaving 3 bases of the junction unmatched. Germline CDR1 and CDR2: MNHEY and SVGAGI. The CDR3 DNA reads TGTGCCAGCAGTTACAGACTAGCAGACGAGCAGTACTTC. Amino acid sequence: CASSYRLADEQYF.

V is TRBV5-1 and J is TRBJ1-1; D uncertain. CDR1 and CDR2 from the germline V gene are SGHRS and YFSETQ. The ends were cut back, 7 bases at V and 6 bases at J, with 22 bases in the middle. The length of the CDR3 is 15 residues. This CDR3 is CASSASSAGLAEAFF. DNA for the CDR3: TGCGCCAGCTCAGCTTCAAGCGCGGGTTTGGCTGAAGCTTTCTTT.

This chain links TRBV7-9 with TRBJ1-2, with 8 nucleotides matching TRBD1. Germline lookup yields CDR1 SEHNR and CDR2 FQNEAQ (reference sequence). There are 14 residues in the CDR3. Losses at the gene ends were 3 bases for V and 8 bases for J; bases not matched to a gene: 8. The CDR3 loop is CASSFSDRAGGYTF. The CDR3 DNA reads as TGTGCCAGCAGCTTCTCGGACAGGGCGGGGGGCTACACCTTC.

For this clone: One junction end does not reproduce the germline sequence, and a read error may be involved. This chain connects TRBV7-7 to TRBJ1-1; no definite D call. CDR1 is SSHAT, CDR2 FNYEAQ, per germline (reference sequence). The CDR3 is 15 amino acids. CDR3 residues: CASSLGPGLNTEAFF. The CDR3 DNA reads as TGTGCTAGCAGCTTAGGTCCGGGGTTGAACACTGAAGCTTTCTTT.

This chain joins TRBV7-3 and TRBJ2-4, with 7 bases identical to TRBD1. CDR3 length: 15 amino acids. V shed 0 bases and J 5 bases; nucleotides not matched to a gene: 4. Germline-derived CDR1 and CDR2 are SGHTA and FQGTGA. The CDR3 DNA reads TGTGCCAGCAGCTTAACAGGGGGCGGGCAAAACATTCAGTACTTC. Encoded protein: CASSLTGGGQNIQYF.

V and J are TRBV5-1 and TRBJ1-2; 7 bases are a match to TRBD1. The CDR3 is 12 amino acids. Germline CDR1 SGHRS, CDR2 YFSETQ. The V segment lost 0 bases and the J segment 8 bases; nucleotides outside the gene matches: 1. CDR3 DNA: TGCGCCAGCAGCTTGGAGGGACAGGGCTACACCTTC. Its translation: CASSLEGQGYTF.

This clone was detected only a few times. The chain couples TRBV4-2 to TRBJ1-3; D not resolved. The germline V gene encodes CDR1 LGHNA and CDR2 YNFKEQ. Trimming shortened V by 0 bases and J by 4 bases, and 4 bases separated the two germline ends. This CDR3 is 13 amino acids long. CDR3 loop: CASSQDRGNTIYF. The CDR3 DNA reads as TGTGCCAGCAGCCAAGACAGGGGAAACACCATATATTTT.

The chain recombines TRBV21-1 with TRBJ1-2; whether TRBD1, the table's D call, matches the DNA was not checked. TRBV21-1 is a known pseudogene. The length of the CDR3 is 13 residues. The CDR3 coding sequence is TGTGCCAGCAGCCATCCAGGGGAGCGCGGCTACACCTTC. Translating it yields CASSHPGERGYTF.

The chain carries TRBV7-6 and TRBJ2-1; tentatively, D is TRBD2 (5 bases). CDR1 and CDR2 (germline): SGHVS, FNYEAQ. The CDR3 runs to 17 residues. V shed 1 base and J shed 0 bases, with 13 bases lying between them. CDR3 protein: CASSLEPPSSSYNEQFF. In DNA form, the CDR3 reads TGTGCCAGCAGCTTAGAACCCCCTAGCAGCTCCTACAATGAGCAGTTCTTC.

V gene TRBV18 combines with J gene TRBJ1-2; 12 positions match TRBD1. Germline CDR1 KGHSH, CDR2 LQKENI. The CDR3 spans 15 residues. The trim removed 1 base at V and 8 bases at J, leaving 5 bases unmatched. The CDR3 reads CASSPLSGTGGGYTF. In DNA form, the CDR3 reads TGTGCCAGCTCACCACTATCCGGGACAGGGGGCGGCTACACCTTC.

This clone was counted a single time. DNA of the CDR3: TGCGCCAGCAGCCAGGGAGACAGGGACTATGGCTACACCTTC. Its translation: CASSQGDRDYGYTF. The genes are TRBV4-3 and TRBJ1-2; TRBD1 matches 7 bases. After removal of 3 bases from V and 3 bases from J, the junction contained 4 bases not matched to a gene. The CDR3 sequence is 14 residues long. CDR1 LGHNA and CDR2 YSLEER come from the germline V gene.

The chain combines TRBV30 with TRBJ2-1; tentative D call: TRBD2 (7 bases). V lost 2 bases and J 3 bases, leaving 14 bases between the germline ends. CDR1 GTSNPN and CDR2 SVGIG come from the germline V gene (reference sequence). The CDR3 runs to 15 residues. The CDR3 sequence: CAWSSGEGGYNEQFF. CDR3 DNA sequence: TGTGCCTGGAGTTCAGGGGAGGGGGGCTACAATGAGCAGTTCTTC.

V usage is TRBV19 and J usage is TRBJ1-5; no clear D gene. V was trimmed by 1 base and J by 4 bases, leaving 11 bases between them. The germline V gene has CDR1 LNHDA and CDR2 SQIVND (reference sequence). The CDR3 extends over 15 amino acids. The CDR3 sequence: CASSIGGGINQPQHF. The DNA of the CDR3 is TGTGCCAGTAGTATAGGGGGAGGGATTAATCAGCCCCAGCATTTT. Supplemented by reference TRBV19 and TRBJ1-5, the full variable domain reads DGGITQSPKYLFRKEGQNVTLSCEQNLNHDAMYWYRQDPGQGLRLIYYSQIVNDFQKGDIAEGYSVSREKKESFPLTVTSAQKNPTAFYLCASSIGGGINQPQHFGDGTRLSIL.

The rearrangement links TRBV30 to TRBJ1-6, with 8 bases fitting TRBD1. Germline CDR1 GTSNPN, CDR2 SVGIG (reference sequence). This CDR3 comprises 13 residues. The trim removed 0 bases at V and 8 bases at J, leaving 0 bases unmatched. CDR3 protein: CAWSVTGDSPLHF. The CDR3 region has the DNA TGTGCCTGGAGTGTGACAGGGGATTCACCCCTCCACTTT.

This chain links TRBV7-3 with TRBJ2-3; tentatively, D is TRBD1 (6 bases). Germline lookup yields CDR1 SGHTA and CDR2 FQGTGA. Trimming removed 5 bases from V and 1 base from J, with 13 bases in between. There are 15 residues in the CDR3. As DNA, the CDR3 is TGTGCCAGCAGCCTTACAGGGATCGGCACAGATACGCAGTATTTT. Its protein product is CASSLTGIGTDTQYF.

This chain joins TRBV6-5 and TRBJ2-3; a weak D match, TRBD2 (6 bases). V gave up 6 bases and J gave up 2 bases, with 9 bases separating them. CDR1 and CDR2 (germline): MNHEY, SVGAGI. This CDR3 region has 13 residues. DNA of the CDR3: TGTGCCAGCAGACGGACTACCACAGATACGCAGTATTTT. Residues: CASRRTTTDTQYF.

In its sample, this clone was seen once. DNA of the CDR3: TGTGCCAGCAGCCCAACCGGACAGGGGGCGAAGAGTGGCTACACCTTC. Its protein is CASSPTGQGAKSGYTF. The chain has TRBV4-2 and TRBJ1-2; TRBD1 matches 11 bases. Germline V gene lookup returns CDR1 LGHNA and CDR2 YNFKEQ. This CDR3 spans 16 amino acids. The ends lost 4 bases at V and 7 bases at J; junction bases unmatched: 11.

The chain has TRBV6-5 and TRBJ1-6; 8 bases are a match to TRBD1. The CDR3 length is 13 residues. V dropped 8 bases and J dropped 9; count of bases not matched to a gene: 6. Germline assignment: CDR1 MNHEY and CDR2 SVGAGI. CDR3 in DNA: TGTGCCAGCCTGGACAGGGAGGTTTCACCCCTCCACTTT. It is translated as CASLDREVSPLHF.

The V and J genes are TRBV5-6 and TRBJ2-1; no reliable D call. This CDR3 has 13 residues. CDR1 is SGHDT and CDR2 is YYEEEE in the germline V gene. V lost 0 bases to trimming and J lost 7 bases, with 8 bases between them. The CDR3 loop reads CASSLGRGNEQFF. For the CDR3, the DNA is TGTGCCAGCAGCTTGGGGCGAGGAAATGAGCAGTTCTTC. The variable domain in full, completed from reference TRBV5-6 and TRBJ2-1, reads DAGVTQSPTHLIKTRGQQVTLRCSPKSGHDTVSWYQQALGQGPQFIFQYYEEEERQRGNFPDRFSGHQFPNYSSELNVNALLLGDSALYLCASSLGRGNEQFFGPGTRLTVL.

The chain joins TRBV6-6 to TRBJ2-2; tentative D call: TRBD1 (6 bases). The CDR3 runs 14 residues. The V gene lost 8 bases and the J gene lost 3 bases, with 13 bases spanning the gap. Germline assignment: CDR1 MNHNY and CDR2 SVGAGI (reference sequence). CDR3 sequence (DNA): TGTGCCAGCCGTCAGGGGTCGGACACCGGGGAGCTGTTTTTT. Protein product: CASRQGSDTGELFF.

V and J are TRBV18 and TRBJ1-4; perhaps TRBD1 as D (6 bases). The length of the CDR3 is 13 residues. Germline values: CDR1 KGHSH, CDR2 LQKENI. Trimming stripped 8 bases from V and 8 bases from J, with 15 bases between. The CDR3 nucleotides read TGTGCCAGCAACAGGGATGAACGCGAAAAACTGTTTTTT. Translation gives CASNRDEREKLFF.

This chain connects TRBV29-1 to TRBJ1-5; 7 bases are shared with TRBD1. Germline V gene sequence: CDR1 SQVTM, CDR2 ANQGSEA. The CDR3 totals 17 residues. J gave up 3 bases and V 4 bases, and 15 bases lay outside the gene matches. CDR3 in DNA: TGCAGCGTTGTTTCAACTAGTTCCGGGACAGTCAATCAGCCCCAGCATTTT. Amino acid sequence: CSVVSTSSGTVNQPQHF.

CDR3 region: CASSLVGQETQYF. DNA for the CDR3: TGCGCCAGCAGCTTGGTCGGTCAAGAGACCCAGTACTTC. The chain couples TRBV5-1 to TRBJ2-5; D call uncertain. The CDR3 spans 13 residues. Germline assignment: CDR1 SGHRS and CDR2 YFSETQ. Trimming removed 0 bases at V and 2 bases at J, with 5 bases between. The full variable domain, completed using reference TRBV5-1 and TRBJ2-5, is KAGVTQTPRYLIKTRGQQVTLSCSPISGHRSVSWYQQTPGQGLQFLFEYFSETQRNKGNFPGRFSGRQFSNSRSEMNVSTLELGDSALYLCASSLVGQETQYFGPGTRLLVL.

The chain has TRBV15 and TRBJ2-7; maybe TRBD1 (6 bases). The CDR3 totals 13 residues. Trimming shortened V by 5 bases and J by 1 base, and 9 bases separated the two germline ends. Per germline, CDR1 LNHNV and CDR2 YYDKDF (reference sequence). Here the CDR3 DNA reads TGTGCCACCAGCCCCGGACAGTCCTACGAGCAGTACTTC. This gives the protein CATSPGQSYEQYF.

The rearrangement links TRBV30 to TRBJ2-3, with D uncertain. CDR1 and CDR2 from the germline V gene are GTSNPN and SVGIG (reference sequence). Trimming removed 3 bases from V and 4 bases from J, with 5 bases in between. The CDR3 runs to 11 residues. DNA of the CDR3: TGTGCCTGGAGCTCCCCAGATACGCAGTATTTT. Protein: CAWSSPDTQYF.

This clone was seen more than once but under ten times. The rearrangement uses TRBV18 and TRBJ2-2; perhaps TRBD1 as D (5 bases). Germline-derived CDR1 and CDR2 are KGHSH and LQKENI. Trimming left V 5 bases short and J 6 bases short, with 19 bases between. This CDR3 spans 16 amino acids. The CDR3, as DNA: TGTGCCAGCTCAGGACGCAGGGTGTTCGAGTCCGGGGAGCTGTTTTTT. Its protein is CASSGRRVFESGELFF. Looking up the rest from reference TRBV18 and TRBJ2-2 gives the full variable domain: NAGVMQNPRHLVRRRGQEARLRCSPMKGHSHVYWYRQLPEEGLKFMVYLQKENIIDESGMPKERFSAEFPKEGPSILRIQQVVRGDSAAYFCASSGRRVFESGELFFGEGSRLTVL.

This chain joins TRBV7-2 and TRBJ2-5; perhaps TRBD1 as D (6 bases). Trimming shortened V by 5 bases and J by 5 bases, and 27 bases separated the two germline ends. The CDR3 is made up of 18 amino acids. Germline CDR1 is SGHTA and CDR2 is FQGNSA. The CDR3 protein is CASSPYALLAYRGETQYF. CDR3 sequence (DNA): TGTGCCAGCAGCCCCTACGCGCTCCTGGCGTATAGGGGGGAGACCCAGTACTTC.

The chain combines TRBV28 with TRBJ1-5; D gene unclear. Deletions cut 5 bases from V and 2 bases from J, with 13 bases between. CDR3 length: 15 amino acids. The germline CDR1 and CDR2 sequences are MDHEN and SYDVKM. The chain's CDR3 is CASSESSSGNQPQHF. CDR3 DNA sequence: TGTGCCAGCAGTGAGAGTTCTTCTGGCAATCAGCCCCAGCATTTT.